A single sample gave rise to the 2 T cell receptor beta chains below, sequenced in a study of T cell clusters in autoimmune cytopenias. One tube held mixed TRB-A and TRB-B primer pools for touch-down PCR. Using the multiplex PCR reads, TCRdb records one entry per CDR3 protein without DNA. The listing records approximately 15,000 distinct CDR3 sequences. TRB was amplified from approximately 250 ng of peripheral blood genomic DNA per sample. These data were likewise used in another study, on T cell repertoires in aging, cancer and after chemotherapy.

Sequencing was carried out using peripheral blood. The source of these receptors is a human donor in good health.

The chain recombines TRBV6-1 with TRBJ1-5; the D call from TCRdb, TRBD1, cannot be confirmed without DNA. CDR1 MNHNS and CDR2 SASEGT come from the germline V gene. The CDR3 runs to 14 residues. CDR3 amino acids: CATLTQGTNQPQHF.

The chain recombines TRBV30 with TRBJ2-5; the D call of TRBD2 rests on TCRdb alone, since no DNA is present to check it. The CDR3 totals 17 residues. In germline, CDR1 is GTSNPN, CDR2 SVGIG (reference sequence). The CDR3 is CAWSLGLTSGNQETQYF.